This TCR beta chain was captured by sequencing in a study of long-term antiretroviral therapy in people with HIV. Study-wide results and limits: Collection of the blood took place between 2004 and 2017. The ART regimens in use then may have been less effective than current ones.

This clone was seen a handful of times. Antigen unknown. The germline V gene has CDR1 MNHNS and CDR2 SASEGT. The CDR3 totals 15 residues. J gave up 3 bases and V 4 bases, and 5 bases lay outside the gene matches. It was version v3.0 of the immunoSEQ assay that was run at survey level. The table came from immunoSEQ multiplex PCR; TCRdb's copy has only in-frame clones and leaves some out. The sample contains approximately 17,000 clones, roughly four fifths of which appear only once. This sequence was found in a woman between 45 and 60 years old with HIV. The material sequenced was unsorted PBMCs, taken approximately 2.5 years before starting antiretroviral therapy. This chain connects TRBV6-1 to TRBJ1-5; 8 positions match TRBD1. In DNA form, the CDR3 reads TGTGCCAGCAGTGTACAGACAGGGGCCAATCAGCCCCAGCATTTT. It specifies CASSVQTGANQPQHF.